This T cell receptor (beta chain) was captured by sequencing in a study of blood T cell repertoires in COVID-19. Study in general: Both acute and convalescent COVID-19 samples were obtained from the United States, Italy and Spain. T cells, B-cell-depleted T cells, or PBMCs provided the cDNA or gDNA that served as material.

The CDR3 sequence is 15 residues long. Germline CDR1 is SGHTA and CDR2 is FQGTGA. Trimming cost V 2 bases and J 7 bases, with 15 bases left between them. In Seattle, patients joined the study during active infection and were tracked longitudinally. This clone occurred once. Profiling relied on immunoSEQ multiplex PCR, and the TCRdb table lists in-frame clones only, not all of them. The table lists 200,000 or so clones, about 85% of them singletons. The V and J genes are TRBV7-3 and TRBJ2-4, with D possibly matching TRBD2 (5 bases). The source material was peripheral blood. This clonotype was sampled from a person between 65 and 79 years old with COVID-19, enrolled during active disease. The DNA for the CDR3 is TGTGCCAGCAGCTTAGGAGTCGGGGAAGGTAACATTCAGTACTTC. This codes for CASSLGVGEGNIQYF.